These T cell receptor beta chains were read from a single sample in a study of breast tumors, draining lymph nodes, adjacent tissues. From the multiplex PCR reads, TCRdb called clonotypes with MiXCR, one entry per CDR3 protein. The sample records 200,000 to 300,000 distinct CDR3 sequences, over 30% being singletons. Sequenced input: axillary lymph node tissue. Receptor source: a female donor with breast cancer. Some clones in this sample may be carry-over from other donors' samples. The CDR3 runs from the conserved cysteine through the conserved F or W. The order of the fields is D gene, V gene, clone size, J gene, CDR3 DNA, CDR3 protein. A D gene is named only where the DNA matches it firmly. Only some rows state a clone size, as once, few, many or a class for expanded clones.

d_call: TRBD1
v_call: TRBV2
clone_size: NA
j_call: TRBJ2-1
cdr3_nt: TGTGCCAGCAAAGAAACAGGGACAGGGAATGAGCAGTTCTTC
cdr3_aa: CASKETGTGNEQFF

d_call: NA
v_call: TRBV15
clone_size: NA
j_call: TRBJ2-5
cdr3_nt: TGTGCCACCGGGACGTCGACGGGCTATCAAGAGACCCAGTACTTC
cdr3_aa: CATGTSTGYQETQYF

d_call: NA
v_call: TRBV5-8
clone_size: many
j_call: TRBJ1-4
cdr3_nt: TGTGCCAGCAGCTTGGAAGGAACTAATGAAAAACTGTTTTTT
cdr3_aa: CASSLEGTNEKLFF

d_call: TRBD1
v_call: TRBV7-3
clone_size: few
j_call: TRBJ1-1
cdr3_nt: TGTGCCAGCAGCAGACAGGGAACCACTGAAGCTTTCTTT
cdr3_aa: CASSRQGTTEAFF

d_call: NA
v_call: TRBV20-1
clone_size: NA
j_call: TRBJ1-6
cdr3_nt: TGCAGTGCTAGAGATGGTGGTCCGGATTCACCCCTCCACTTT
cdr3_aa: CSARDGGPDSPLHF

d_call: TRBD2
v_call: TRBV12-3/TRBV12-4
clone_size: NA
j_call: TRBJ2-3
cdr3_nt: TGTGCCAGCAGGCTAACGGGACTAGCGGGCTTCACAGATACGCAGTATTTT
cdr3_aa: CASRLTGLAGFTDTQYF

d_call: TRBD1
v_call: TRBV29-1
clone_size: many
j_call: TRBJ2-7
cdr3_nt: TGCAGCCCACTACTCCGGGACAGCCCAATATACGAGCAGTACTTC
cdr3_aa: CSPLLRDSPIYEQYF

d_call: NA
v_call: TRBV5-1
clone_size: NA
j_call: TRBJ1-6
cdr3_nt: TGCGCCAGCAGCTTGATGGGGGCAGGCGCGAATAATTCACCCCTCCACTTT
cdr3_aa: CASSLMGAGANNSPLHF

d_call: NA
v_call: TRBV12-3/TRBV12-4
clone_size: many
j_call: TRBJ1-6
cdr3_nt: TGTGCCAGCACTCCCCAGCGAGGGGAGAATTCACCCCTCCACTTT
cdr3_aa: CASTPQRGENSPLHF

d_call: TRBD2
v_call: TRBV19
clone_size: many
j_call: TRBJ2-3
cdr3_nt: TGTGCCAGTAGTAGAAGGGGGACTAGCGGGAGGTTCACAGATACGCAGTATTTT
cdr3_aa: CASSRRGTSGRFTDTQYF

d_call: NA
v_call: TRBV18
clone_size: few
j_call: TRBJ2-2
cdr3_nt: TGTGCCAGCTCAACACTGGGGGACGTTTACACCGGGGAGCTGTTTTTT
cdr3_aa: CASSTLGDVYTGELFF

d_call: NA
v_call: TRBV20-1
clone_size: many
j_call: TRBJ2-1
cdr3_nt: TGCAGTGCTAGAGATCCCCGACAGGGAGGAGGCAATGAGCAGTTCTTC
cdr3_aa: CSARDPRQGGGNEQFF

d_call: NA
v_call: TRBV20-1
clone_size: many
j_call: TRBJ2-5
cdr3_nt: TGCAGTGCTAGAAATCGCGCGCGGCGGGGCGAGACCCAGTACTTC
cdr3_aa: CSARNRARRGETQYF

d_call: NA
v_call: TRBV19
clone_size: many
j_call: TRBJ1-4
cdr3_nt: TGTGCCAGTAGCGCCCAGGGGAACGTGGGAAAACTGTTTTTT
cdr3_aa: CASSAQGNVGKLFF

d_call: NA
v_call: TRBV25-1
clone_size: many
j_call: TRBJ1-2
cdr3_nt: TGTGCCAGCAGTGAAGGGCATGGCTACACCTTC
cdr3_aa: CASSEGHGYTF

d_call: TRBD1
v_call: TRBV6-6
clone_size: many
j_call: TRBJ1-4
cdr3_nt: TGTGCCAGCAGGGGGACAGGGGGCTTCCCGGTGGGGAATGAAAAACTGTTTTTT
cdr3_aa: CASRGTGGFPVGNEKLFF

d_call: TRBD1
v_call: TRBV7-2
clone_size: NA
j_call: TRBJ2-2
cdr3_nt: TGTGCCAGCAGCTTAAATCGCGGCGGGACAGGGTCGGCCGGGGAGCTGTTTTTT
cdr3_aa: CASSLNRGGTGSAGELFF

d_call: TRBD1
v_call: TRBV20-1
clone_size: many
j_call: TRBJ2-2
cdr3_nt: TGCAGTGCCCCTCGGACAGGGGGCACCGGGGAGCTGTTTTTT
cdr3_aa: CSAPRTGGTGELFF

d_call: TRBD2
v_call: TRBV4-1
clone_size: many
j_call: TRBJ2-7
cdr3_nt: TGCGCCAGCAGCCCTTCTGCGACTAGCGGGCTATCCTACGAGCAGTACTTC
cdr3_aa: CASSPSATSGLSYEQYF

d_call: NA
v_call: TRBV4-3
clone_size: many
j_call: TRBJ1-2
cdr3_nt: TGCGCCAGCAGCCAAGTCGGGGGAGACTACACCTTC
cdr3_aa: CASSQVGGDYTF

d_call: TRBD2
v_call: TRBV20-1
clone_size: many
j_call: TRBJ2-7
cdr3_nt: TGCAGTGCTATGCCTAGCGGGAGCTACGAGCAGTACTTC
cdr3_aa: CSAMPSGSYEQYF

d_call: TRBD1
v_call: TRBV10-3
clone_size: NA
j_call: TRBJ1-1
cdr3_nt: TGTGCCATCAGTACGGGACAGGGAGAAGCTTTCTTT
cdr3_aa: CAISTGQGEAFF

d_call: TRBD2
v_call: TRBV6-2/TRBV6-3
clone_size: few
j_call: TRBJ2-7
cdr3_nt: TGTGCCAGCAGTTCCCGACTAGCGGGGCACGAGCAGTACTTC
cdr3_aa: CASSSRLAGHEQYF

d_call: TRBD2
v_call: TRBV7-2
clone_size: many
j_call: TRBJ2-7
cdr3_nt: TGTGCCAGCAGCTTGAGCGGGAGAGAGCCCTACGAGCAGTACTTC
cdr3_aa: CASSLSGREPYEQYF

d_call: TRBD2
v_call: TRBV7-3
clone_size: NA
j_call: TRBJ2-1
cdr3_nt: TGTGCCAGCAGTTTAGCGTCTAGCGGGAGTCGAGGGGGCGAGCAGTTCTTC
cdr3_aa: CASSLASSGSRGGEQFF

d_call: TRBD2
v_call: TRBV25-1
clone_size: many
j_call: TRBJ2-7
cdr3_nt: TGTGCCAGCAGAGACAGCGGGGACTACGAGCAGTACTTC
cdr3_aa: CASRDSGDYEQYF

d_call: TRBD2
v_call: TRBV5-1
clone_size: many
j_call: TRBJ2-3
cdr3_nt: TGCGCCAGCAGCTTGGTGGCTAGCGGGCGCACAGATACGCAGTATTTT
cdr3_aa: CASSLVASGRTDTQYF

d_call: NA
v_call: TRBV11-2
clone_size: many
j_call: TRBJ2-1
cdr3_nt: TGTGCCAGCAGCACGACCCGGGGGCGGGCCTACAATGAGCAGTTCTTC
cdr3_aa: CASSTTRGRAYNEQFF

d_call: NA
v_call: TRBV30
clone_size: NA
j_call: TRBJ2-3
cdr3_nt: TGTGCCTGGAGTTTGGTTGGAGGCGGCACAGATACGCAGTATTTT
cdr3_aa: CAWSLVGGGTDTQYF

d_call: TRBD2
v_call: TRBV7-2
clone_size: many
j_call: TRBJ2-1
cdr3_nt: TGTGCCAGCAGCTTAACTAGCGGGAGTTATGAGCAGTTCTTC
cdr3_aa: CASSLTSGSYEQFF

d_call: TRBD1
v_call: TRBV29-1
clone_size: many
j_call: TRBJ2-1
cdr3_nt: TGCAGCGGATACAGGGGCTACAATGAGCAGTTCTTC
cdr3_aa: CSGYRGYNEQFF

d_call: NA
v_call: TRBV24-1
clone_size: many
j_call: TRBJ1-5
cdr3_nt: TGTGCCACCAGTGATTTATCGGGACACTATAGCAATCAGCCCCAGCATTTT
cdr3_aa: CATSDLSGHYSNQPQHF

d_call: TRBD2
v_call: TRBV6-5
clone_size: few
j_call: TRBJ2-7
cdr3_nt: TGTGCCAGCAGGCCGAGGACTAGCGGGGCCGACGAGCAGTACTTC
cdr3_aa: CASRPRTSGADEQYF

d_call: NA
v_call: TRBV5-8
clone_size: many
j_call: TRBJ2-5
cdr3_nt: TGTGCCAGCAGCTTTAGCCAGACCCAGTACTTC
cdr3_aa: CASSFSQTQYF

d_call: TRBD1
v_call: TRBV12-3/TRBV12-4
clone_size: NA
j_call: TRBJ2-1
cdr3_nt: TGTGCCAGCAGTTTCAGACCCGGGACAGGGTTTCACAATGAGCAGTTCTTC
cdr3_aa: CASSFRPGTGFHNEQFF

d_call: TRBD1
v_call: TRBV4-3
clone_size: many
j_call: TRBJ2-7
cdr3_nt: TGCGCCAGCAGCCAAGACCCCGGGACAGGGATGTACTTC
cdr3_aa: CASSQDPGTGMYF

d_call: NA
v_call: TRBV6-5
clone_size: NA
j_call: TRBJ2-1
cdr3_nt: TGTGCCACCAGTGCTCGAAGCTCCTACGATGAGCAGTTCTTT
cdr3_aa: CATSARSSYDEQFF